The 10 T cell receptor beta chains in this list originate from one sample, sequenced in a study of T cell changes during pregnancy in multiple sclerosis (dated by TCRdb to the late 2010s). Library generation was performed with the immunoSEQ multiplex PCR assay. The table comes from immuneACCESS by way of TCRdb, which keeps in-frame sequences with V and J called. Part of the clones is missing from these tables; in studies checked, under half for an unresolved V gene and the rest for unknown reasons. The sample contains about 64,000 clones, roughly 93% of them found a single time. 1% to 1.5% of the sample is taken by the ten largest. Here the sequenced sample was peripheral blood, taken in the second trimester of pregnancy. These TCRs come from a female donor with multiple sclerosis, enrolled in a pregnancy study.

The chain uses TRBV5-6 and TRBJ1-6; maybe TRBD1 (5 bases). Germline assignment: CDR1 SGHDT and CDR2 YYEEEE. CDR3 length: 17 residues. Deletions cut 6 bases from V and 0 bases from J, with 16 bases between. This CDR3 is CASTARGGGSYNSPLHF. The CDR3 DNA reads as TGTGCCAGCACCGCCCGGGGGGGTGGCTCCTATAATTCACCCCTCCACTTT.

CDR3 nucleotide sequence: TGCGCCAGCAGCTTGGTGCAGTCGGGGGGTGAGCAGTTCTTC. Its protein is CASSLVQSGGEQFF. The chain combines TRBV5-1 with TRBJ2-1, with 7 bases lining up with TRBD2. The CDR3 extends over 14 amino acids. Germline loops: CDR1 SGHRS, CDR2 YFSETQ. V gave up 0 bases and J gave up 9 bases; unmatched junction bases: 6.

The chain recombines TRBV2 with TRBJ2-1; D remains ambiguous. The CDR3 totals 14 residues. V was pared by 0 bases and J by 8 bases, with 11 bases between. CDR1 is SNHLY and CDR2 is FYNNEI in the germline V gene. DNA for the CDR3: TGTGCCAGCAGTGAAGCGAGCGAAAGCGATGAGCAGTTCTTC. Protein product: CASSEASESDEQFF. The full variable domain, rest sourced from reference TRBV2 and TRBJ2-1, is EPEVTQTPSHQVTQMGQEVILRCVPISNHLYFYWYRQILGQKVEFLVSFYNNEISEKSEIFDDQFSVERPDGSNFTLKIRSTKLEDSAMYFCASSEASESDEQFFGPGTRLTVL.

The chain is built from TRBV6-5 and TRBJ1-4; no firm D call. The germline CDR1 and CDR2 sequences are MNHEY and SVGAGI. Between the trimmed V and J ends, which lost 2 bases and 8 bases, there was a span of 12 bases. CDR3 length: 14 amino acids. CDR3 region: CASSYGRAGEKLFF. The CDR3 DNA reads as TGTGCCAGCAGTTACGGGAGGGCGGGAGAAAAACTGTTTTTT.

The chain joins TRBV13 to TRBJ2-2; no clear D gene. The V gene's germline CDR1 is PRHDT and CDR2 FYEKMQ (reference sequence). The CDR3 covers 16 residues. V lost 1 base and J lost 3, with 12 bases in between. The CDR3 region has the DNA TGTGCCAGCAGCTTAGTCCCCCGCAGGTACACCGGGGAGCTGTTTTTT. Its protein is CASSLVPRRYTGELFF.

The chain combines TRBV30 with TRBJ1-4, with 7 positions matching TRBD1. Germline loops: CDR1 GTSNPN, CDR2 SVGIG (reference sequence). The length of the CDR3 is 16 residues. The V segment lost 1 base and the J segment 1 base; nucleotides outside the gene matches: 6. CDR3 in amino acids: CAWSGGYRGTNEKLFF. For the CDR3, the DNA is TGTGCCTGGAGTGGGGGCTACAGGGGAACTAATGAAAAACTGTTTTTT.

This clone was seen a handful of times. This chain links TRBV7-2 with TRBJ1-2, with 9 nucleotides matching TRBD1. The V segment lost 7 bases and the J segment 7 bases; nucleotides outside the gene matches: 10. The CDR3 extends over 14 amino acids. Germline V gives CDR1 SGHTA, CDR2 FQGNSA. DNA of the CDR3: TGTGCCAGCACCCCTCGGGACAGGGCTCTTGGCTACACCTTC. It is translated as CASTPRDRALGYTF.

The rearrangement joins TRBV2 to TRBJ2-3; 8 nucleotides align to TRBD1. CDR1 and CDR2 (germline): SNHLY, FYNNEI. This CDR3 contains 15 residues. V trimming: 5 bases; J trimming: 2 bases; junction bases outside the gene matches: 6. As DNA, the CDR3 is TGTGCCAGCAGTAAGGACAGGGTGGACACAGATACGCAGTATTTT. It yields the protein CASSKDRVDTDTQYF.

CDR3 in amino acids: CASSATAGATQYF. The CDR3 DNA follows: TGTGCCAGCAGCGCCACAGCGGGGGCTACGCAGTATTTT. The V gene is TRBV13, the J gene TRBJ2-3; 8 bases map to TRBD2. The CDR3 spans 13 residues. With 5 bases clipped from V and 8 bases from J, the junction kept 6 bases outside the gene matches. Germline CDR1 and CDR2: PRHDT and FYEKMQ (reference sequence).

A single count supports this clone. The chain combines TRBV7-8 with TRBJ2-2; D might be TRBD1 (6 bases). The CDR3 is made up of 16 amino acids. The V end was cut by 4 bases, the J end by 6 bases, with 18 bases between. Germline loops: CDR1 SGHVS, CDR2 FQNEAQ. The CDR3 sequence is CASSSYMRGKPGELFF. The CDR3 DNA reads as TGTGCCAGCAGCTCATATATGAGGGGGAAACCCGGGGAGCTGTTTTTT.